The 20 T cell receptor beta chains listed next were all sequenced from one sample in a study of T cell repertoires in cytomegalovirus infection. Each CDR3 protein is one row after TCRdb ran MiXCR on the reads. The profile shows some 680,000 distinct CDR3 sequences, 35% to 45% of them singletons. Sequencing was done on a sample of PBMCs. The source of these receptors is a human donor in good health (CMV status not recorded). Some clones in this sample may be carry-over from other donors' samples.

This clonotype was observed a few times. In nucleotides, the CDR3 is TGTGCCATCAGTGACCCGGGACAGATAAACACTGAAGCTTTCTTT. Its protein product is CAISDPGQINTEAFF. The chain links TRBV10-3 to TRBJ1-1, with 7 bases aligning to TRBD1. Germline V gene sequence: CDR1 ENHRY, CDR2 SYGVKD. The V segment lost 3 bases and the J segment 2 bases; nucleotides outside the gene matches: 6. The CDR3 length is 15 residues.

This clonotype was counted between two and nine times. This chain uses TRBV7-2 with TRBJ2-7; a possible D gene is TRBD1 (6 bases). The CDR3 extends over 15 amino acids. Germline-derived CDR1 and CDR2 are SGHTA and FQGNSA. Trimming took off 4 bases at V and 2 bases at J, with 15 bases between the two ends. The CDR3: CASSWARDKTYEQYF. The CDR3 bases are TGTGCCAGCAGCTGGGCTAGGGACAAGACCTACGAGCAGTACTTC. The variable domain in full, with the rest retrieved from reference TRBV7-2 and TRBJ2-7, is GAGVSQSPSNKVTEKGKDVELRCDPISGHTALYWYRQSLGQGLEFLIYFQGNSAPDKSGLPSDRFSAERTGGSVSTLTIQRTQQEDSAVYLCASSWARDKTYEQYFGPGTRLTVT.

This clonotype has ten or more counts. The rearrangement joins TRBV7-2 to TRBJ2-7; 7 bases fit TRBD2. CDR1 is SGHTA, CDR2 FQGNSA, per germline. With 8 bases clipped from V and 6 bases from J, the junction kept 1 base outside the gene matches. This CDR3 is 10 amino acids long. In DNA form, the CDR3 reads TGTGCCAGCGGGGGGGGCGAGCAGTACTTC. Its translation is CASGGGEQYF.

In this sample, this clonotype turned up a few times. The chain is built from TRBV7-2 and TRBJ2-7; no clear D. Trimming cost V 4 bases and J 3 bases, with 13 bases left between them. The CDR3 runs to 14 residues. Germline V lookup: CDR1 SGHTA, CDR2 FQGNSA. CDR3 in DNA: TGTGCCAGCAGCTACCAGGCGTCTAACTACGAGCAGTACTTC. Amino acids: CASSYQASNYEQYF.

The chain recombines TRBV20-1 with TRBJ2-3; TRBD2 matches at 8 bases. V was pared by 1 base and J by 1 base, with 4 bases of the junction left unmatched. From germline, CDR1 is DFQATT and CDR2 SNEGSKA (reference sequence). The CDR3 spans 15 residues. This CDR3 is CSARGSGGRTDTQYF. Written as DNA, the CDR3 is TGCAGTGCTAGAGGGAGCGGGGGCCGCACAGATACGCAGTATTTT.

This chain links TRBV20-1 with TRBJ2-1; 7 bases are shared with TRBD2. There are 16 residues in the CDR3. CDR1 is DFQATT and CDR2 is SNEGSKA in the germline V gene (reference sequence). J gave up 8 bases and V 5 bases, and 18 bases lay outside the gene matches. The CDR3 coding sequence is TGCAGTGCTGCCTCCGGACTAGGCGGGAGTCCCTATGAGCAGTTCTTC. As protein: CSAASGLGGSPYEQFF.

This clonotype appeared a few times. The CDR3 spells CASSLESWRGHSYEQYF. CDR3 nucleotide sequence: TGTGCCAGCAGCTTAGAATCCTGGCGGGGGCACTCCTACGAGCAGTACTTC. The genes are TRBV7-9 and TRBJ2-7, with D tentatively TRBD2 (7 bases). Trimming left V 1 base short and J 0 bases short, with 16 bases between. Germline V gene data show CDR1 as SEHNR and CDR2 as FQNEAQ (reference sequence). The CDR3 length is 17 residues.

A word on this clonotype: The junction departs from germline at one end; a sequencing error may be responsible. The genes are TRBV29-1 and TRBJ2-1, with TRBD1 matching over 9 bases. This CDR3 is built from 12 residues. Germline values: CDR1 SQVTM, CDR2 ANQGSEA. The CDR3, as DNA: TGCAGCGTTGAAGACGGGGTCGGGACAGGGCTCTTC. It specifies CSVEDGVGTGLF.

This clonotype was seen repeatedly, ten times or more. The rearrangement uses TRBV7-8 and TRBJ2-7; D gene unclear. CDR1 is SGHVS and CDR2 is FQNEAQ in the germline V gene. The CDR3 has 15 residues. Trimming took off 1 base at V and 1 base at J, with 11 bases between the two ends. The CDR3 DNA reads as TGTGCCAGCAGCTTAGAAGTACCTATTTCCTACGAGCAGTACTTC. It codes for CASSLEVPISYEQYF.

The gene calls are TRBV2 and TRBJ2-1; tentatively, D is TRBD1 or TRBD2 (7 bases each). V was shortened by 4 bases and J by 0 bases, with 31 bases between the two germline ends. CDR1 is SNHLY and CDR2 is FYNNEI in the germline V gene. The CDR3 has 22 amino acids. This CDR3 reads CASSVDRDYTIGTLSSYNEQFF. The DNA for the CDR3 is TGTGCCAGCAGTGTAGACAGGGACTATACAATTGGGACCCTAAGCTCCTACAATGAGCAGTTCTTC.

With regard to this clonotype: In this CDR3 the conserved last residue, phenylalanine or tryptophan, is missing, so a read error is likely. No DNA is shown, since the ends of the CDR3 on it are uncertain; the CDR3 is the one TCRdb lists. CDR3 sequence: CASRSTGWEVETPDL. The chain links TRBV12-3 or TRBV12-4 to TRBJ2-5; the table's D call of TRBD1 was not tested on the DNA. The CDR3 adds up to 15 amino acids, both ends counted.

The V and J genes are TRBV19 and TRBJ2-2; perhaps D is TRBD1 or TRBD2 (5 bases each). The germline V gene encodes CDR1 LNHDA and CDR2 SQIVND (reference sequence). Trimming pared 7 bases from V and 6 bases from J, leaving 18 bases between. The CDR3 has 15 amino acids. CDR3 coding DNA: TGTGCCAGTACCATCGGGGCGCGGGTGTCCGGGGAGCTGTTTTTT. Its translation: CASTIGARVSGELFF.

This chain connects TRBV20-1 to TRBJ1-1; D remains unclear. The CDR3 extends over 13 amino acids. From germline, CDR1 is DFQATT and CDR2 SNEGSKA (reference sequence). The V end lost 5 bases, the J end lost 1 base, and 11 bases lay between the germline ends. As DNA, the CDR3 is TGCAGTGCTCCAGACGGACCGAACACTGAAGCTTTCTTT. This sequence encodes CSAPDGPNTEAFF.

The rearrangement uses TRBV7-6 and TRBJ2-2; possibly TRBD1 for D (6 bases). Germline assignment: CDR1 SGHVS and CDR2 FNYEAQ. This CDR3 region has 16 residues. Trimming stripped 1 base from V and 3 bases from J, with 12 bases between. The DNA for the CDR3 is TGTGCCAGCAGCTTAGTTAGGGGGAAGGACACCGGGGAGCTGTTTTTT. This gives the protein CASSLVRGKDTGELFF.

This clonotype was picked up a small number of times. The chain combines TRBV7-2 with TRBJ2-5, with 9 bases matching TRBD2. Germline CDR1 and CDR2: SGHTA and FQGNSA. Trimming took 4 bases from V and 2 from J; bases not matched to a gene: 8. The CDR3 is 16 amino acids. DNA of the CDR3: TGTGCCAGCAGCTCCTGGACTAGCGTGGCTCAAGAGACCCAGTACTTC. Its translation is CASSSWTSVAQETQYF.

V usage is TRBV5-3 and J usage is TRBJ1-1, with D unclear. TRBV5-3 is classed as an ORF, of uncertain function. V lost 8 bases to trimming and J lost 4 bases, with 24 bases between them. CDR3 length: 16 amino acids. The DNA of the CDR3 is TGTGCCAGCAGCCCACGTACGACGGGTTTTATCACTGAAGCTTTCTTT. This sequence encodes CASSPRTTGFITEAFF.

This sequence joins TRBV2 and TRBJ2-2; no clear D gene. The V and J ends lost 0 bases and 7 bases respectively, with 12 bases between them. The CDR3 length is 15 residues. From germline, CDR1 is SNHLY and CDR2 FYNNEI. The CDR3 DNA reads TGTGCCAGCAGTGAAGCGCGAGTGTCGGACGGGGAGCTGTTTTTT. Amino acids: CASSEARVSDGELFF.

The V call is TRBV7-9, the J call TRBJ2-3; no clear D gene. V lost 2 bases, J lost 9 bases, and 9 bases lay in between. The CDR3 is made up of 12 amino acids. Germline V gene data show CDR1 as SEHNR and CDR2 as FQNEAQ (reference sequence). CDR3 residues: CASSLKHYTQYF. CDR3 DNA sequence: TGTGCCAGCAGCTTAAAGCATTACACGCAGTATTTT.

CDR3 protein: CASSALQGATEKLFF. The CDR3 nucleotides read TGTGCCAGCAGCGCGTTACAGGGGGCTACTGAAAAACTGTTTTTT. The V call is TRBV9, the J call TRBJ1-4; 9 nucleotides align to TRBD1. The CDR3 runs to 15 residues. The germline CDR1 and CDR2 sequences are SGDLS and YYNGEE. After removal of 3 bases from V and 7 bases from J, the junction contained 7 bases not matched to a gene. Based on the CDR3 plus reference TRBV9 and TRBJ1-4, the full variable domain is DSGVTQTPKHLITATGQRVTLRCSPRSGDLSVYWYQQSLDQGLQFLIQYYNGEERAKGNILERFSAQQFPDLHSELNLSSLELGDSALYFCASSALQGATEKLFFGSGTQLSVL.

The chain has TRBV6-5 and TRBJ1-1; no clear D. The germline gives CDR1 MNHEY, CDR2 SVGAGI. The CDR3 has 14 residues. Trimming removed 7 bases from V and 1 base from J, with 13 bases in between. The CDR3 sequence: CASNPGLTNTEAFF. CDR3 in DNA: TGTGCCAGCAACCCGGGCCTTACGAACACTGAAGCTTTCTTT.